This T cell receptor (beta chain) comes out of a study of neurological immune-mediated disorders. Points from the study as a whole: Among expanded clones, no CDR3 amino acid sequences were shared across subjects, a pattern suggesting private repertoires in all groups.

This clonotype occurred many times. Its cognate antigen is unknown. Trimming removed 2 bases from V and 3 bases from J, with 19 bases in between. Germline loops: CDR1 SGHTA, CDR2 FQGNSA. The CDR3 is 17 amino acids. Synthesis of cDNA was performed by 5'RACE using 10-nucleotide random UMIs. From 15-18 subjects, every sequencing run obtained over 190 million TCR-beta sequences. TCRdb redid the calling of the 5' RACE reads with MiXCR, one entry per CDR3 protein. This table has fewer than 30,000 distinct CDR3 sequences, over 6.5% appearing once. Maryland, USA blood bank volunteers served as healthy controls.

The sequence was obtained from a woman aged 40 to 50 in good health. Material for sequencing was PBMCs. V gene TRBV7-2 combines with J gene TRBJ1-1, with no clear D. The CDR3: CASSLRMIGRYDTEAFF. CDR3 sequence (DNA): TGTGCCAGCAGCTTAAGGATGATCGGTCGGTACGACACTGAAGCTTTCTTT.